This T cell receptor beta chain appears in the sequencing data of a study of cytomegalovirus exposure and HLA in healthy donors. Study outcomes and limitations: On later analysis, the bulk of CMV-associated TCR beta chains appeared to be HLA-restricted. A highly shared variant cluster was judged a likely technical artifact. An analysis was carried out later, and it reportedly showed fewer N-insertions in an Asian-associated ancestry cluster than the roughly 670-donor mean. The classifier was said to identify cytomegalovirus status with high specificity and sensitivity.

On this clone: What it binds is unknown.

PCR involved 60 Vbeta and 13 Jbeta primers. Using immunoSEQ multiplex PCR, the repertoire was profiled, and TCRdb retains in-frame clones only, with some absent. The repertoire has about 250,000 clones, over 75% of them found once; the top ten carry around 0.45%. The CDR3 totals 17 residues. The germline V and J ends were trimmed by 5 bases and 0 bases, with 19 bases remaining between them. Germline V gives CDR1 SGHAT, CDR2 FQNNGV. Sequenced: PBMCs. The chain joins TRBV11-2 to TRBJ1-2; D might be TRBD1 (6 bases). The sequence was collected from a boy aged 5-17 years in good health and CMV-seronegative. CDR3: CASSKGVGKGANYGYTF. In DNA, the CDR3 is TGTGCCAGCAGCAAGGGGGTAGGCAAAGGAGCTAACTATGGCTACACCTTC.